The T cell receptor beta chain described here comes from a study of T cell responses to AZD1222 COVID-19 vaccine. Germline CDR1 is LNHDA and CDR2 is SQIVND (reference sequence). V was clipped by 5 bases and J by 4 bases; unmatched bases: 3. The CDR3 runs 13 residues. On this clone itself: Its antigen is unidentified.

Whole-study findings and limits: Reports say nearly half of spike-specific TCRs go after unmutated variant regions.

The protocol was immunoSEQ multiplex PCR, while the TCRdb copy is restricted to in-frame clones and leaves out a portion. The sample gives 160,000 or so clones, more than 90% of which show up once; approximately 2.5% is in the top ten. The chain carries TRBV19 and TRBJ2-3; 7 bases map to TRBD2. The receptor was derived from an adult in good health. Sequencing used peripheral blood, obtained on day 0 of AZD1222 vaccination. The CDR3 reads CASSAGASDTQYF. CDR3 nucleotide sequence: TGTGCCAGTAGTGCGGGAGCATCAGATACGCAGTATTTT.